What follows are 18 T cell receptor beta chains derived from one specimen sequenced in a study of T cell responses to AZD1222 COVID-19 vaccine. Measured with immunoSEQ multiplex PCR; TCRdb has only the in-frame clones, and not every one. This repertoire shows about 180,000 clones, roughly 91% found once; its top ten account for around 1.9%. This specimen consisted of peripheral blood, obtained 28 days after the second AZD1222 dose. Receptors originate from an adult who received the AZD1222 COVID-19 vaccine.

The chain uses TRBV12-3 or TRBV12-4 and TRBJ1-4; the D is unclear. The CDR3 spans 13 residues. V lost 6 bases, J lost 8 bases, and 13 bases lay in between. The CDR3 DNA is TGTGCCAGCAGCCTTACAGCAGGAGAAAAACTGTTTTTT. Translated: CASSLTAGEKLFF.

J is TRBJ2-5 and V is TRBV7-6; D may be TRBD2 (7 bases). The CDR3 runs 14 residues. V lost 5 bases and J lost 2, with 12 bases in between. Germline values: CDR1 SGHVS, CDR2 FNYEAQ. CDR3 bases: TGTGCCAGCAGCCAAGGGGGGGGGCAAGAGACCCAGTACTTC. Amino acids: CASSQGGGQETQYF.

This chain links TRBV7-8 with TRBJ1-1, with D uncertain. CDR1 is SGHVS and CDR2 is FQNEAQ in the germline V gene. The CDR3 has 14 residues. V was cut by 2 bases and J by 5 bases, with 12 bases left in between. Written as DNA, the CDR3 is TGTGCCAGCAGCTTAATCCAGGATCAGACTGAAGCTTTCTTT. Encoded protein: CASSLIQDQTEAFF.

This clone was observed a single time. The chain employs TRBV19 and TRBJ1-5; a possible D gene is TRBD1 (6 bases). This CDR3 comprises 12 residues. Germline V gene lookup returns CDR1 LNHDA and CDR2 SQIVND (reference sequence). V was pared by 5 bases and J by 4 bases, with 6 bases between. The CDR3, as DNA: TGTGCCAGTAGTGACAGGAATCAGCCCCAGCATTTT. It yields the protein CASSDRNQPQHF.

This CDR3 is CASRRGLSNQPQHF. For the CDR3, the DNA is TGTGCCAGCAGAAGAGGCCTTAGCAATCAGCCCCAGCATTTT. The rearrangement uses TRBV28 and TRBJ1-5; D remains unclear. The germline V and J ends were trimmed by 6 bases and 0 bases, with 9 bases remaining between them. Germline V gene data show CDR1 as MDHEN and CDR2 as SYDVKM. This CDR3 is built from 14 residues.

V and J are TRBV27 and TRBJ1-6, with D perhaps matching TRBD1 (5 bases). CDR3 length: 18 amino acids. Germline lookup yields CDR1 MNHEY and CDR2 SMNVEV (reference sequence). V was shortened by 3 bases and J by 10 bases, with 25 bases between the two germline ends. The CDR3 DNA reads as TGTGCCAGCAGTTTGGGCCCCGGGGGGTGGACATCTGGATCACCCCTCCACTTT. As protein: CASSLGPGGWTSGSPLHF.

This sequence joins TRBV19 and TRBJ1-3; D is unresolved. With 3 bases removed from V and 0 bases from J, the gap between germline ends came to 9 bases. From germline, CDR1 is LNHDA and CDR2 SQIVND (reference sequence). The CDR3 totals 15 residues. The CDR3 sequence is CASSMWGASGNTIYF. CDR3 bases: TGTGCCAGTAGTATGTGGGGTGCCTCTGGAAACACCATATATTTT.

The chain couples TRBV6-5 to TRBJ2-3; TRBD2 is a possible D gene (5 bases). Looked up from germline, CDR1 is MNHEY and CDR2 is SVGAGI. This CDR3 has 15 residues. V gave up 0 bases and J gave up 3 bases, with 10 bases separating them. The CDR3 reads CASSYSGGPTDTQYF. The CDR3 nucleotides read TGTGCCAGCAGTTACTCGGGCGGGCCTACAGATACGCAGTATTTT.

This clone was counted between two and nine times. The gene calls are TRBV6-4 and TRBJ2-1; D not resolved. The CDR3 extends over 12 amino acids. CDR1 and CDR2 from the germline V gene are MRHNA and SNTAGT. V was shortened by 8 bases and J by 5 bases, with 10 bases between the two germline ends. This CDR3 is CASARSNNEQFF. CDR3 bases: TGTGCCAGCGCTAGAAGTAACAATGAGCAGTTCTTC.

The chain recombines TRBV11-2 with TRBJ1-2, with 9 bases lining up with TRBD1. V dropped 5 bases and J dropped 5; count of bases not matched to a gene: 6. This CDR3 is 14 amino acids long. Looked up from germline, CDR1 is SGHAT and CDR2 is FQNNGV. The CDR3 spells CASSPGQGRYGYTF. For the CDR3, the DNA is TGTGCCAGCAGCCCAGGACAGGGGAGGTATGGCTACACCTTC.

The CDR3 loop is CASSEGQGPYNEQFF. CDR3 nucleotide sequence: TGTGCCAGCAGTGAGGGACAGGGACCCTACAATGAGCAGTTCTTC. J is TRBJ2-1 and V is TRBV2; TRBD1 agrees at 9 bases. The junction had 2 bases not matched to a gene; V was cut back by 3 bases and J by 2 bases. From germline, CDR1 is SNHLY and CDR2 FYNNEI. The CDR3 loop spans 15 amino acids.

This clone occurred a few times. The CDR3 sequence is CASSKDVQAGDLPRVGELFF. The CDR3 bases are TGTGCCAGCAGCAAAGATGTTCAGGCGGGGGACCTCCCGCGGGTCGGGGAGCTGTTTTTT. V is TRBV7-9 and J is TRBJ2-2; 7 nucleotides agree with TRBD2. V trimming: 5 bases; J trimming: 7 bases; junction bases outside the gene matches: 25. CDR3 length: 20 residues. The germline gives CDR1 SEHNR, CDR2 FQNEAQ (reference sequence).

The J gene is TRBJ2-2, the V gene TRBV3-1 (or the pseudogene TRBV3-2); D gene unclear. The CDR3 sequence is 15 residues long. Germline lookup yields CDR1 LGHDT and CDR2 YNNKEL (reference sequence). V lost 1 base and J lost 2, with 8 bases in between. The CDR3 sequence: CASSQGPANTGELFF. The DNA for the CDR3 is TGTGCCAGCAGCCAAGGACCGGCTAACACCGGGGAGCTGTTTTTT.

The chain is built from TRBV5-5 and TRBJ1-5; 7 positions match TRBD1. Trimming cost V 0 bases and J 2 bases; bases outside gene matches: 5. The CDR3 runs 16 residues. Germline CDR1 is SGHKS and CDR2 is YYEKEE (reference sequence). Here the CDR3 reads CASSLAGGTGNQPQHF. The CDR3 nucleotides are TGTGCCAGCAGCTTGGCGGGAGGGACAGGCAATCAGCCCCAGCATTTT.

CDR3 nucleotide sequence: TGTGCCAGCAGCACCCACGGGGGCAATCAGCCCCAGCATTTT. Protein product: CASSTHGGNQPQHF. The chain couples TRBV9 to TRBJ1-5; D ambiguous. This CDR3 region has 14 residues. Trimming stripped 4 bases from V and 2 bases from J, with 10 bases between. Germline V gives CDR1 SGDLS, CDR2 YYNGEE.

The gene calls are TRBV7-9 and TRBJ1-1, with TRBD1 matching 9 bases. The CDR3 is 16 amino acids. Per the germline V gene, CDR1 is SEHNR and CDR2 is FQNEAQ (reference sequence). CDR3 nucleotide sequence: TGTGCGGGGACGGGACAGGGTTCAGGGCGGGCGGCTGAAGCTTTCTTT. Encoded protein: CAGTGQGSGRAAEAFF.

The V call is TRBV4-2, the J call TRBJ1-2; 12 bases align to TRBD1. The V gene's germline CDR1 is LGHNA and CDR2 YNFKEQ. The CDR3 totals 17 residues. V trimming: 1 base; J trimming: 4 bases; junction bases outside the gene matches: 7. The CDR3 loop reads CASSQGLSGQGAYGYTF. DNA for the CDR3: TGTGCCAGCAGCCAAGGCTTATCGGGACAGGGGGCCTATGGCTACACCTTC.

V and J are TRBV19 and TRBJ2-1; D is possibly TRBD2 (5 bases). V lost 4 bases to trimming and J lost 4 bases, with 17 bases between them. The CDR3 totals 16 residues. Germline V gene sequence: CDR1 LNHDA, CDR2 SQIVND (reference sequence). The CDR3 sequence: CASSTLGRAVYNEQFF. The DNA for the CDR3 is TGTGCCAGTAGTACTCTCGGACGAGCGGTTTACAATGAGCAGTTCTTC.